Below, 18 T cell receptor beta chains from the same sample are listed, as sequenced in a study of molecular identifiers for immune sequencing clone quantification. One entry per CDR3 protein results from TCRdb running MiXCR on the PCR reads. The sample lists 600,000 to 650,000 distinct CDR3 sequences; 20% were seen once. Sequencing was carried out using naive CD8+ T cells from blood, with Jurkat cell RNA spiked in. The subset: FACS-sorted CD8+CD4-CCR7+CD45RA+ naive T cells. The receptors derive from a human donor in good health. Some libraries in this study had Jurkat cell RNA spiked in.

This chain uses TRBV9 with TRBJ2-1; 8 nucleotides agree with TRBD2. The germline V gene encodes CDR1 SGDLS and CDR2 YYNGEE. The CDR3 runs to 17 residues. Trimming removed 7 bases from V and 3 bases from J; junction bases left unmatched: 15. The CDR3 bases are TGTGCCAGCTCCCGGTTCGGGGTGAGCGGGAGCTACAATGAGCAGTTCTTC. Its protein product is CASSRFGVSGSYNEQFF.

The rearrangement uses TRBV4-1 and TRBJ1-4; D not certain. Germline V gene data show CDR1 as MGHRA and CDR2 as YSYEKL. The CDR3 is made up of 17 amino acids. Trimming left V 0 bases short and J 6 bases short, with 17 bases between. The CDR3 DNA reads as TGCGCCAGCAGCCAAGAAATTTCAGTCCTCCTAGATGAAAAACTGTTTTTT. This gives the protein CASSQEISVLLDEKLFF.

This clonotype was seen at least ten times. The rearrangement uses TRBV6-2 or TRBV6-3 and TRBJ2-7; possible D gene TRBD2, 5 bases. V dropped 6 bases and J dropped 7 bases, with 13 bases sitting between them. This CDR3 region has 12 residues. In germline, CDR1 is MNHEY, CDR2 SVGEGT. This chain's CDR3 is CASRTGSWEQYF. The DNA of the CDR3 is TGTGCCAGCAGGACGGGGTCTTGGGAGCAGTACTTC.

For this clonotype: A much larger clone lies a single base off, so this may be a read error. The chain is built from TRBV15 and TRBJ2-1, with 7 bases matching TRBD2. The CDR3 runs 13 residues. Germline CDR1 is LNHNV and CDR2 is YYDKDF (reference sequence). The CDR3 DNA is TGTGCCACCAGTGCGGGAGCTTACAATGAGCAGTTATTC. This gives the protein CATSAGAYNEQLF.

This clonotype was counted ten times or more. CDR3 sequence reads: CASSLWAETQYF. For the CDR3, the DNA is TGTGCCAGCAGCTTATGGGCCGAGACCCAGTACTTC. The V gene is TRBV7-6, the J gene TRBJ2-5; D remains unclear. This CDR3 has 12 amino acids. V lost 2 bases to trimming and J lost 5 bases, with 6 bases between them. Germline loops: CDR1 SGHVS, CDR2 FNYEAQ. Combining the CDR3 with reference TRBV7-6 and TRBJ2-5 gives the whole variable domain GAGVSQSPRYKVTKRGQDVALRCDPISGHVSLYWYRQALGQGPEFLTYFNYEAQQDKSGLPNDRFSAERPEGSISTLTIQRTEQRDSAMYRCASSLWAETQYFGPGTRLLVL.

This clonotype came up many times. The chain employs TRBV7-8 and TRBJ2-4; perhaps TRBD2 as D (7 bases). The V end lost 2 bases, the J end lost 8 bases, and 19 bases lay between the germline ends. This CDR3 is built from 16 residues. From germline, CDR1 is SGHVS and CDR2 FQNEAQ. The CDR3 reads CASSLQGGGGRDIQYF. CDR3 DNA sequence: TGTGCCAGCAGCTTACAGGGTGGGGGGGGCAGGGACATTCAGTACTTC. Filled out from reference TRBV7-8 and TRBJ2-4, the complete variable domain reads GAGVSQSPRYKVAKRGQDVALRCDPISGHVSLFWYQQALGQGPEFLTYFQNEAQLDKSGLPSDRFFAERPEGSVSTLKIQRTQQEDSAVYLCASSLQGGGGRDIQYFGAGTRLSVL.

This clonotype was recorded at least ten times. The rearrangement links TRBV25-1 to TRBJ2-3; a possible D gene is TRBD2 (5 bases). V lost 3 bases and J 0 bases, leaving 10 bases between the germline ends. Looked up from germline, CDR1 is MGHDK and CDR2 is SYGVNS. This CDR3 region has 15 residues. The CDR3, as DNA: TGTGCCAGCAGTGACCCTCTAGCTAGCACAGATACGCAGTATTTT. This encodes CASSDPLASTDTQYF.

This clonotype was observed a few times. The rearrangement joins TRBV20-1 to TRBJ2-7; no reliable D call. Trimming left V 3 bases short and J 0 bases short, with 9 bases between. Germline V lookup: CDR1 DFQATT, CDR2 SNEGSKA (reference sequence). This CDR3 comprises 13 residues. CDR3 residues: CSARSTNSYEQYF. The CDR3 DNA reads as TGCAGTGCTAGGAGCACGAACTCCTACGAGCAGTACTTC.

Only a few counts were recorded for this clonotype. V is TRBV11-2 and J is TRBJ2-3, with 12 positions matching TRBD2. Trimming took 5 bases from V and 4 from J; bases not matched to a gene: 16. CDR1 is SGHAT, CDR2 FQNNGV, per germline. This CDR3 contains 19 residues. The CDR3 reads CASSPFPETSGRRSDTQYF. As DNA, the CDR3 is TGTGCCAGCAGCCCATTCCCCGAGACTAGCGGGAGAAGGTCAGATACGCAGTATTTT.

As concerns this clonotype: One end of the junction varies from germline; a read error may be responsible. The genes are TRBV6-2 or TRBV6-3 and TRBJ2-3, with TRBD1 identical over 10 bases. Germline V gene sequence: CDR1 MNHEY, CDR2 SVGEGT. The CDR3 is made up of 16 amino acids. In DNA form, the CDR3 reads TGTGTCAGCAGTTACCCGGGACAGGGGTACACAGATACGCAGTATTTT. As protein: CVSSYPGQGYTDTQYF.

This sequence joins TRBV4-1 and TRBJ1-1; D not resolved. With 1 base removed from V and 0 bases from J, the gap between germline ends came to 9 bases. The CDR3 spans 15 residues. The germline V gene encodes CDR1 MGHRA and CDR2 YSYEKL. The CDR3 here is CASSQGLALNTEAFF. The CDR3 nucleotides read TGCGCCAGCAGCCAAGGTTTGGCTTTGAACACTGAAGCTTTCTTT.

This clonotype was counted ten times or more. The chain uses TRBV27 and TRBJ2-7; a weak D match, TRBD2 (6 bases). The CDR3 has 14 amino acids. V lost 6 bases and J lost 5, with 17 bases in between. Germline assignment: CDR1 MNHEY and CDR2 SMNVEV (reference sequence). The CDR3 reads CASSKGSRGHEQYF. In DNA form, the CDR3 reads TGTGCCAGCAGCAAGGGCTCGCGGGGCCACGAGCAGTACTTC.

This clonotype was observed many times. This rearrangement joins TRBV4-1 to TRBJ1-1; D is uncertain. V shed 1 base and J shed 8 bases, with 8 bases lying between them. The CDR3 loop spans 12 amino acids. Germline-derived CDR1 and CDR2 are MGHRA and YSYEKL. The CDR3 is CASSQGAREAFF. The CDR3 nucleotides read TGCGCCAGCAGCCAAGGGGCCAGAGAAGCTTTCTTT.

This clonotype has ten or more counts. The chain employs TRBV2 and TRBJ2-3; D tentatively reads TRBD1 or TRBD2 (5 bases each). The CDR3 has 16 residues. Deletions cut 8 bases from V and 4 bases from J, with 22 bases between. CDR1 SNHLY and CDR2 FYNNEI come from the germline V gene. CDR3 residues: CASAWIRDPRADTQYF. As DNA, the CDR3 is TGTGCCAGCGCGTGGATTAGGGACCCACGGGCAGATACGCAGTATTTT. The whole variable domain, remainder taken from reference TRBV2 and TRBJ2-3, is EPEVTQTPSHQVTQMGQEVILRCVPISNHLYFYWYRQILGQKVEFLVSFYNNEISEKSEIFDDQFSVERPDGSNFTLKIRSTKLEDSAMYFCASAWIRDPRADTQYFGPGTRLTVL.

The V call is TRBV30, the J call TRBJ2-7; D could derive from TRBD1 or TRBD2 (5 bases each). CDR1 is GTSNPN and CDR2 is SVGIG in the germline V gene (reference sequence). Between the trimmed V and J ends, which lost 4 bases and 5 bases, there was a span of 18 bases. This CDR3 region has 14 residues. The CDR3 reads CAWTRLGGFDEQYF. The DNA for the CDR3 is TGTGCCTGGACCAGGCTTGGGGGTTTCGACGAGCAGTACTTC.

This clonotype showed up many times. For the CDR3, the DNA is TGTGCCAGTAGTATTACAGGGAGGAACACCGGGGAGCTGTTTTTT. This sequence encodes CASSITGRNTGELFF. The J gene is TRBJ2-2, the V gene TRBV19; the D gene is possibly TRBD1 (6 bases). Germline CDR1 reads LNHDA; CDR2 reads SQIVND (reference sequence). Between the trimmed V and J ends, which lost 3 bases and 1 base, there was a span of 9 bases. The CDR3 loop spans 15 amino acids.

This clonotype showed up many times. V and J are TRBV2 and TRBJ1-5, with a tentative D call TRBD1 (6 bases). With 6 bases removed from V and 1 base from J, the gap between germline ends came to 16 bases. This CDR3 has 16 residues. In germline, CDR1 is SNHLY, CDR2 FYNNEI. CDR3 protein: CASRAGELGSNQPQHF. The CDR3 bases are TGTGCCAGCAGGGCAGGGGAATTGGGGAGCAATCAGCCCCAGCATTTT. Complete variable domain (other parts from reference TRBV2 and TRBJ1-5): EPEVTQTPSHQVTQMGQEVILRCVPISNHLYFYWYRQILGQKVEFLVSFYNNEISEKSEIFDDQFSVERPDGSNFTLKIRSTKLEDSAMYFCASRAGELGSNQPQHFGDGTRLSIL.

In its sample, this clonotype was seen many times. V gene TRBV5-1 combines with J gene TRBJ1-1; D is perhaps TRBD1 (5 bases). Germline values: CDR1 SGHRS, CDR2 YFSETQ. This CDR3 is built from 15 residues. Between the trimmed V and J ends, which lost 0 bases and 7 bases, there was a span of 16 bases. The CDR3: CASSLASGGLDEAFF. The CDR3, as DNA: TGCGCCAGCAGCTTGGCCTCTGGGGGATTGGATGAAGCTTTCTTT.